A selection of T cell receptor beta chains follows, all from one sample in a study of blood T cells in healthy people across ages. Each CDR3 protein is one row after TCRdb ran MiXCR on the 5' RACE reads. Of about 1,400,000 distinct CDR3 sequences detected, about 43% appear once; the ten largest clones hold 7% to 9.5%. Input material: blood. The receptor source for this set is a young woman in good health. CDR3s include the opening cysteine and the closing phenylalanine or tryptophan. D genes are given only for firm matches. The size field is filled for only some rows; it gives once, few, many or a size class.

v_call	cdr3_length	j_call	d_call	clone_size	cdr3_aa	cdr3_nt
TRBV12-5	14	TRBJ2-1	TRBD2	-	CASGLGLAGDEQFF	TGTGCTAGTGGTCTGGGACTAGCGGGGGATGAGCAGTTCTTC
TRBV29-1	15	TRBJ2-1	TRBD2	-	CSVEARGLAGGEQFF	TGCAGCGTTGAAGCCAGAGGCCTAGCGGGGGGAGAGCAGTTCTTC
TRBV3-1	16	TRBJ1-5	-	-	CASSQVFDWCDQPQHF	TGTGCCAGCAGCCAAGTCTTCGATTGGTGCGATCAGCCTCAGCATTTT
TRBV11-3	13	TRBJ2-4	-	few	CASSSKDGTAQYF	TGTGCCAGCAGCTCCAAGGACGGGACGGCTCAGTACTTC
TRBV12-3/TRBV12-4	14	TRBJ1-2	TRBD1	few	CASSLNDRGYGYTF	TGTGCCAGCAGTTTAAATGACAGGGGTTACGGCTACACCTTC
TRBV7-2	16	TRBJ1-5	TRBD1	-	CASSLFQGGSNQPQHF	TGTGCCAGCAGCTTATTTCAGGGGGGAAGCAATCAGCCCCAGCATTTT
TRBV15	11	TRBJ1-4	-	once	CATSTAGRLFF	TGTGCCACCAGTACAGCCGGGAGGCTGTTTTTT
TRBV15	16	TRBJ1-4	-	-	CVTSRAPTALNEKLFF	TGTGTCACCAGCAGGGCCCCGACAGCGCTTAATGAAAAACTGTTTTTT
TRBV15	14	TRBJ2-3	-	-	CATSRDTATDTQYF	TGTGCCACCAGCAGAGACACAGCCACAGATACGCAGTATTTT
TRBV11-2	18	TRBJ2-7	TRBD2	few	CASSLGPTSGRAGYEQYF	TGTGCCAGCAGCTTGGGCCCGACTAGCGGGAGGGCGGGGTACGAGCAGTACTTC
TRBV7-9	12	TRBJ1-2	-	-	CASSLAADGYTF	TGTGCCAGCAGCTTAGCGGCGGATGGCTACACCTTC